This T cell receptor beta chain comes out of a study of cytomegalovirus exposure and HLA in healthy donors. Regarding the study as a whole: Later analysis revealed greater clonal expansion in HLA-associated TCR beta chains than in equally common others.

60 Vbeta and 13 Jbeta primers were used in PCR. Here immunoSEQ multiplex PCR was the method, and the copy in TCRdb shows in-frame clones only, minus some. The sample records some 120,000 clones, 70% to 85% being singletons. J gave up 6 bases and V 4 bases, and 5 bases lay outside the gene matches. The CDR3 extends over 16 amino acids. Germline V gene lookup returns CDR1 KGHSH and CDR2 LQKENI. In regard to this clone: The antigen is not known.

This clonotype was obtained from a middle-aged woman in good health and CMV-seropositive. The chain combines TRBV18 with TRBJ2-2; 13 bases are shared with TRBD2. Sequencing was carried out using PBMCs. CDR3: CASSLGLAGDAGELFF. CDR3 nucleotides: TGTGCCAGCTCACTCGGACTAGCGGGAGACGCCGGGGAGCTGTTTTTT.